Sequencing of this T cell receptor beta chain was carried out in a study of cytomegalovirus exposure and HLA in healthy donors. Regarding the study as a whole: It was shown in a later analysis that HLA-associated TCR beta chains were more clonally expanded than other, equally common chains. It was reported that TCR beta sequences correctly inferred the HLA-A and HLA-B alleles for most subjects. For most TCR beta V segments, an earlier analysis put the productive rate at about 87% or about 30% of the time. Later analysis identified a missense DCLRE1C variant that was linked to TCR beta V- and J-gene trimming.

PCR used 60 Vbeta primers and 13 Jbeta primers. Repertoires were generated with immunoSEQ multiplex PCR, while TCRdb's copy carries only in-frame clones and drops some. This sample contains 50,000 or so clones. On this clone itself: Its antigen is not known.

The sequence came from a woman aged 35 to 49 in good health and CMV-seronegative. The sequenced sample was PBMCs.

In DNA, the CDR3 is TGTGCCAGAAGCCCCACAGATACGCAGTATTTT. As protein: CARSPTDTQYF. The V gene is TRBV28, the J gene TRBJ2-3; no definite D call. V shed 9 bases and J shed 2 bases, with 6 bases lying between them. The CDR3 covers 11 residues. Germline V gene lookup returns CDR1 MDHEN and CDR2 SYDVKM.